The source of this T cell receptor (beta chain) is a study of cytomegalovirus exposure and HLA in healthy donors. Study-level points and caveats: Some V segments (TRBV6-2 and TRBV6-3 among them) were excluded as indistinguishable.

The germline V gene has CDR1 MNHEY and CDR2 SVGAGI. The V end was cut by 2 bases, the J end by 2 bases, with 9 bases between. The CDR3 is 14 residues long. 13 Jbeta primers and 60 Vbeta primers were used for the PCR. Original data processing: In a later analysis, 79 million or so unique TCR beta chains included roughly 11 million shared by two or more donors. Using immunoSEQ multiplex PCR, the repertoire was profiled, and TCRdb retains in-frame clones only, with some absent. Clone size and V and J calls were adopted from that table, with D and trimming inferred from the DNA. This table lists about 210,000 clones. Remarks on this clone: Its antigen is unknown.

The sequence derives from a woman aged 25 to 45 in good health and CMV-seropositive. The chain employs TRBV6-5 and TRBJ1-2; D is perhaps TRBD1 (5 bases). Material for sequencing was PBMCs. The CDR3 bases are TGTGCCAGCAGTTACGAGGACACAAACTATGGCTACACCTTC. It codes for CASSYEDTNYGYTF.